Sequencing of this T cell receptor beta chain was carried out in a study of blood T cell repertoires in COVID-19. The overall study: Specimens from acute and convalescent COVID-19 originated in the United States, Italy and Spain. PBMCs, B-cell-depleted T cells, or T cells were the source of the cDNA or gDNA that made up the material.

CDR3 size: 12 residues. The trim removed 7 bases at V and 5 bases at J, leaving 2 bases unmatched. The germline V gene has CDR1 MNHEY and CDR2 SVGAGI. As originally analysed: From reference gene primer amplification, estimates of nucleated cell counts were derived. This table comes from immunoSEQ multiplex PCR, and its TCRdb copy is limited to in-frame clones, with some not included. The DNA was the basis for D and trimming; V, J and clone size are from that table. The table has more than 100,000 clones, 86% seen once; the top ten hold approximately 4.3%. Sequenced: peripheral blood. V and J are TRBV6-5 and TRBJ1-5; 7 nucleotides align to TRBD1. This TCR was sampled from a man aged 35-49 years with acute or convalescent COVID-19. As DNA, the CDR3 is TGTGCCAGCAAGACAGGGTATCAGCCCCAGCATTTT. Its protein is CASKTGYQPQHF.